Listed here are 26 T cell receptor beta chains from one sample, sequenced in a study of blood T cells in healthy people across ages. Then a second PCR, running roughly 7 to 11 cycles, was carried out with a sample-barcoded 5' primer and a J-beta primer mix. MiXCR, applied by TCRdb to the 5' RACE reads, yields one record per CDR3 protein. The sample has approximately 1.5 million distinct CDR3 sequences; roughly two fifths are singletons. The sequencing sample was made of blood. The receptors come from a woman aged 18-30 years in good health.

This clonotype occurred a few times. The chain carries TRBV7-9 and TRBJ2-1; D might be TRBD1 (5 bases). The CDR3 runs to 16 residues. Germline CDR1 SEHNR, CDR2 FQNEAQ (reference sequence). Deletions cut 5 bases from V and 1 base from J, with 15 bases between. CDR3 sequence reads: CASSHTPDRSYNEQFF. CDR3 in DNA: TGTGCCAGCAGCCACACCCCTGACAGATCCTACAATGAGCAGTTCTTC.

The chain uses TRBV29-1 and TRBJ2-3, with D uncertain. This CDR3 is 16 amino acids long. Germline lookup yields CDR1 SQVTM and CDR2 ANQGSEA. Trimming pared 2 bases from V and 0 bases from J, leaving 15 bases between. CDR3 DNA: TGCAGCGTTGAATTTTGGCAGGCCGGTAGCACAGATACGCAGTATTTT. It translates to CSVEFWQAGSTDTQYF.

Regarding this clonotype: Relative to the germline gene, one junction end is altered; a read error may explain this. The chain recombines TRBV4-1 with TRBJ2-3; TRBD1 is a possible D gene (5 bases). The germline V gene encodes CDR1 MGHRA and CDR2 YSYEKL. The CDR3 sequence is 14 residues long. Written as DNA, the CDR3 is TGCGTCAGCAGCCAAGCCCCCAGGGTCGATACGCAGTATTTT. Encoded protein: CVSSQAPRVDTQYF.

The chain uses TRBV12-3 or TRBV12-4 and TRBJ2-1; 11 nucleotides align to TRBD2. The CDR3 length is 16 residues. The V and J ends lost 5 bases and 1 base, in that order; junction bases with no gene match: 4. The CDR3 region is CASSGIAGGSYNEQFF. Here the CDR3 DNA reads TGTGCCAGCAGTGGTATAGCGGGAGGGTCCTACAATGAGCAGTTCTTC.

This chain joins TRBV10-1 and TRBJ1-2; possibly TRBD1 for D (5 bases). The CDR3 length is 15 residues. Germline V gene lookup returns CDR1 WNHNN and CDR2 SYGVQD (reference sequence). With 0 bases removed from V and 5 bases from J, the gap between germline ends came to 13 bases. CDR3 region: CASSESAGNPYGYTF. The CDR3 nucleotides read TGCGCCAGCAGTGAGTCTGCAGGGAACCCTTATGGCTACACCTTC.

J is TRBJ1-5 and V is TRBV6-5; 7 nucleotides align to TRBD1. Germline loops: CDR1 MNHEY, CDR2 SVGAGI. With 7 bases clipped from V and 3 bases from J, the junction kept 9 bases outside the gene matches. This CDR3 spans 15 amino acids. The CDR3 loop is CASTPDRTLNQPQHF. CDR3 in DNA: TGTGCCAGCACCCCGGACAGGACCCTCAATCAGCCCCAGCATTTT.

The sample holds a few counts of this clonotype. This CDR3 is CASMAALYQETQYF. The CDR3 DNA follows: TGTGCCAGCATGGCGGCCCTGTACCAAGAGACCCAGTACTTC. The chain employs TRBV6-5 and TRBJ2-5, with no clear D. This CDR3 is built from 14 residues. V was shortened by 7 bases and J by 0 bases, with 12 bases between the two germline ends. Germline lookup yields CDR1 MNHEY and CDR2 SVGAGI.

In its sample, this clonotype was seen many times. This rearrangement joins TRBV4-2 to TRBJ2-1; 11 bases are a match to TRBD2. Germline V lookup: CDR1 LGHNA, CDR2 YNFKEQ. The CDR3 runs 15 residues. The junction had 4 bases not matched to a gene; V was cut back by 1 base and J by 8 bases. The CDR3 here is CASSQALAGVDEQFF. The CDR3 DNA sequence: TGTGCCAGCAGCCAAGCACTAGCGGGAGTCGATGAGCAGTTCTTC.

The chain carries TRBV7-2 and TRBJ1-5; TRBD1 is a possible D gene (5 bases). This CDR3 has 13 amino acids. Germline lookup yields CDR1 SGHTA and CDR2 FQGNSA. Trimming took off 5 bases at V and 5 bases at J, with 10 bases between the two ends. CDR3 region: CASSVRDYQPQHF. In DNA form, the CDR3 reads TGTGCCAGCAGCGTGCGGGACTATCAGCCCCAGCATTTT.

The rearrangement uses TRBV29-1 and TRBJ2-5, with D uncertain. V was trimmed by 5 bases and J by 11 bases, leaving 18 bases between them. This CDR3 has 12 amino acids. Germline CDR1 SQVTM, CDR2 ANQGSEA. The CDR3 DNA reads as TGCAGCGTTTCCAAGGTCGACAATGAGCAGTACTTC. The encoded protein is CSVSKVDNEQYF.

The genes are TRBV10-3 and TRBJ1-1, with unresolved D. Germline CDR1 reads ENHRY; CDR2 reads SYGVKD. V lost 0 bases and J lost 2, with 10 bases in between. The CDR3 spans 15 residues. This chain's CDR3 is CAISESSRPNTEAFF. CDR3 nucleotides: TGTGCCATCAGTGAGTCGAGCAGGCCAAACACTGAAGCTTTCTTT.

The V and J genes are TRBV11-2 and TRBJ2-3; tentative D call: TRBD2 (6 bases). Germline V gives CDR1 SGHAT, CDR2 FQNNGV. The V end was cut by 1 base, the J end by 2 bases, with 19 bases between. The CDR3 contains 18 residues. In nucleotides, the CDR3 is TGTGCCAGCAGCTTAGGGGGATTGGCGGGGAGCCCCACAGATACGCAGTATTTT. Translation: CASSLGGLAGSPTDTQYF.

This clonotype was counted only a few times. The chain combines TRBV7-2 with TRBJ2-3; tentative D call: TRBD2 (6 bases). The V end lost 1 base, the J end lost 7 bases, and 18 bases lay between the germline ends. The CDR3 consists of 16 residues. The germline V gene encodes CDR1 SGHTA and CDR2 FQGNSA. The chain's CDR3 is CASSLGGGVSGYTQYF. The DNA of the CDR3 is TGTGCCAGCAGCTTAGGGGGCGGGGTGAGCGGATATACGCAGTATTTT. Drawing the rest from reference TRBV7-2 and TRBJ2-3, the complete variable domain is GAGVSQSPSNKVTEKGKDVELRCDPISGHTALYWYRQSLGQGLEFLIYFQGNSAPDKSGLPSDRFSAERTGGSVSTLTIQRTQQEDSAVYLCASSLGGGVSGYTQYFGPGTRLTVL.

This clonotype was seen a handful of times. The chain couples TRBV3-1 to TRBJ2-1, with no clear D. The end of the DNA is better explained by TRBJ2-7, so the J call may be wrong. Germline CDR1 LGHDT, CDR2 YNNKEL (reference sequence). CDR3 length equals 14 residues. CDR3 DNA sequence: TGTGCCAGCAGCTCAGCTGGAGCCTACAATGAGCAGTACTTC. Translated: CASSSAGAYNEQYF.

The chain uses TRBV6-4 and TRBJ2-3; 11 bases fit TRBD2. CDR1 and CDR2 (germline): MRHNA, SNTAGT. The CDR3 covers 15 residues. V trimming: 4 bases; J trimming: 6 bases; junction bases outside the gene matches: 6. CDR3: CASSVLAGEADTQYF. The DNA of the CDR3 is TGTGCCAGCAGTGTACTAGCGGGAGAAGCGGATACGCAGTATTTT.

The V call is TRBV6-5, the J call TRBJ2-1; 7 bases are a match to TRBD1. The DNA end lines up better with TRBJ2-7; the J call may be wrong. This CDR3 has 14 amino acids. Looked up from germline, CDR1 is MNHEY and CDR2 is SVGAGI. CDR3 region: CASSLQGFDNEQYF. In DNA form, the CDR3 reads TGTGCCAGCAGTTTACAGGGGTTCGACAATGAGCAGTACTTC.

Only a few counts were recorded for this clonotype. The chain couples TRBV10-3 to TRBJ2-7; TRBD1 might be the D (5 bases). The CDR3 totals 15 residues. V lost 2 bases to trimming and J lost 2 bases, with 13 bases between them. Germline assignment: CDR1 ENHRY and CDR2 SYGVKD. This CDR3 reads CAISEVPGLTYEQYF. CDR3 DNA: TGTGCCATCAGTGAGGTCCCAGGGCTAACCTACGAGCAGTACTTC.

This chain uses TRBV20-1 with TRBJ1-1; a possible D gene is TRBD1 (6 bases). CDR1 is DFQATT, CDR2 SNEGSKA, per germline (reference sequence). The germline V and J ends were trimmed by 3 bases and 5 bases, with 13 bases remaining between them. This CDR3 is built from 13 residues. Here the CDR3 DNA reads TGCAGTGCTAGTCAACAGGGTTGGACTGAAGCTTTCTTT. Translated, it gives CSASQQGWTEAFF.

The chain employs TRBV12-3 or TRBV12-4 and TRBJ1-2, with D unresolved. V lost 0 bases, J lost 3 bases, and 11 bases lay in between. The CDR3 covers 15 residues. CDR3 protein: CASSLAPGIDYGYTF. The CDR3 nucleotides are TGTGCCAGCAGTTTAGCGCCGGGGATTGACTATGGCTACACCTTC.

This clonotype was seen a handful of times. This chain uses TRBV4-1 with TRBJ2-7; 7 nucleotides match TRBD2. Per germline, CDR1 MGHRA and CDR2 YSYEKL. There are 15 residues in the CDR3. Trimming at V came to 2 bases and at J to 7 bases, leaving 11 bases not matched to a gene. The CDR3 protein is CASSQFAGTNKEQYF. DNA for the CDR3: TGCGCCAGCAGCCAATTTGCCGGGACTAACAAGGAGCAGTACTTC.

This clonotype was counted between two and nine times. V gene TRBV24-1 combines with J gene TRBJ2-3; 7 bases line up with TRBD1. Looked up from germline, CDR1 is KGHDR and CDR2 is SFDVKD. The CDR3 contains 16 residues. Trimming took 3 bases from V and 3 from J; bases not matched to a gene: 8. CDR3: CATSDTDRAPTDTQYF. In DNA, the CDR3 is TGTGCCACCAGTGATACAGACAGGGCCCCAACAGATACGCAGTATTTT.

The V call is TRBV7-3, the J call TRBJ1-6; D gene uncertain. The V gene's germline CDR1 is SGHTA and CDR2 FQGTGA. Trimming took off 2 bases at V and 0 bases at J, with 14 bases between the two ends. The CDR3 runs to 18 residues. This CDR3 reads CASSLFGPESSYNSPLHF. Written as DNA, the CDR3 is TGTGCCAGCAGCTTATTTGGACCGGAAAGCTCCTATAATTCACCCCTCCACTTT.

The rearrangement uses TRBV7-3 and TRBJ2-1, with 10 bases matching TRBD1. V was pared by 2 bases and J by 8 bases, with 6 bases of the junction left unmatched. Germline lookup yields CDR1 SGHTA and CDR2 FQGTGA. The CDR3 contains 15 residues. CDR3: CASSLGTGDTHEQFF. As DNA, the CDR3 is TGTGCCAGCAGCTTAGGGACAGGGGATACTCATGAGCAGTTCTTC.

This clonotype was recorded at least ten times. A clone one base away is much larger, so this may be a read error. This sequence joins TRBV11-2 and TRBJ2-5, with D possibly being TRBD2 (5 bases). The length of the CDR3 is 14 residues. Deletions cut 1 base from V and 3 bases from J, with 9 bases between. CDR1 and CDR2 (germline): SGHAT, FQNNGV. In nucleotides, the CDR3 is TGTGCCAGCAGCTTAGCAAGCGGAAAAGAGACCCAGTACTTC. Translating it yields CASSLASGKETQYF.

A few counts support this clonotype. The chain combines TRBV20-1 with TRBJ2-1, with D possibly being TRBD1 (6 bases). V dropped 1 base and J dropped 2 bases, with 15 bases sitting between them. This CDR3 is built from 16 residues. The germline gives CDR1 DFQATT, CDR2 SNEGSKA (reference sequence). This chain's CDR3 is CSARVFPGVAYNEQFF. The DNA of the CDR3 is TGCAGTGCTAGAGTCTTCCCAGGGGTAGCCTACAATGAGCAGTTCTTC.

There are a few counts of this clonotype. The chain employs TRBV3-1 and TRBJ2-1; maybe TRBD2 (6 bases). The DNA end is a closer match to TRBJ2-7, so the J assignment may be wrong. The CDR3 runs 15 residues. Germline V gene data show CDR1 as LGHDT and CDR2 as YNNKEL (reference sequence). DNA of the CDR3: TGTGCCAGCAGCCAACCCGGGAGCTCCTACAATGAGCAGTACTTC. It is translated as CASSQPGSSYNEQYF.